Given below is one T cell receptor beta chain in context. During cDNA synthesis, UMIs that each contained a 6-nucleotide sample barcode were added by means of template switching. No DNA is given; TCRdb re-called the 5' RACE reads and lists each CDR3 protein once. The specimen's table records fewer than 110,000 distinct CDR3 sequences. This sample was included in a study of monozygotic twins with inflammatory bowel disease. Input material: blood. The source is a human donor with ulcerative colitis or Crohn's disease, or a healthy co-twin of an affected twin (not recorded which).

This chain's CDR3 is CSARTAGGGELFF. V is TRBV20-1 and J is TRBJ2-2; TCRdb's assignment of TRBD2 cannot be checked, as there is no DNA. From germline, CDR1 is DFQATT and CDR2 SNEGSKA (reference sequence). CDR3 length equals 13 residues.